The 8 T cell receptor beta chains in this list originate from one sample, sequenced in a study of blood T cells in healthy people across ages. Through a sample-barcoded 5' primer and a J-beta primer mix, a second PCR was run for roughly 7 to 11 cycles. One entry per CDR3 protein results from TCRdb running MiXCR on the 5' RACE reads. Here the sample spans some 1.4 million distinct CDR3 sequences, approximately 42% being singletons. The sample was blood. These receptors were taken from a woman aged 18-35 years in good health.

The CDR3 bases are TGTGCCAGCAGCGAGGACACTTTCACAGATACGCAAGCGCAGTATTTT. Translated: CASSEDTFTDTQAQYF. The chain employs TRBV7-8 and TRBJ2-3; TRBD1 might be the D (5 bases). This CDR3 has 16 amino acids. Germline assignment: CDR1 SGHVS and CDR2 FQNEAQ. Trimming took off 5 bases at V and 10 bases at J, with 25 bases between the two ends.

The chain couples TRBV20-1 to TRBJ2-1; D perhaps matches TRBD1 (5 bases). Germline CDR1 DFQATT, CDR2 SNEGSKA (reference sequence). Trimming stripped 2 bases from V and 0 bases from J, with 8 bases between. The CDR3 sequence is 14 residues long. DNA of the CDR3: TGCAGTGCTAGACCAGACAGCTCCTACAATGAGCAGTTCTTC. Protein sequence: CSARPDSSYNEQFF.

The V gene is TRBV18, the J gene TRBJ2-1; 9 bases are shared with TRBD2. J was trimmed by 3 bases and V by 0 bases; bases with no gene match: 3. The CDR3 spans 16 residues. Germline assignment: CDR1 KGHSH and CDR2 LQKENI. The CDR3 DNA follows: TGTGCCAGCTCACCACCGGTACTAGCGGGCTACAATGAGCAGTTCTTC. Its protein is CASSPPVLAGYNEQFF.

The chain links TRBV20-1 to TRBJ1-3, with D hard to call. Germline assignment: CDR1 DFQATT and CDR2 SNEGSKA (reference sequence). The CDR3 loop spans 15 amino acids. The V end lost 3 bases, the J end lost 0 bases, and 12 bases lay between the germline ends. The CDR3 region has the DNA TGCAGTGCTAGCGCAGACAAGAGCTCTGGAAACACCATATATTTT. It codes for CSASADKSSGNTIYF.

V gene TRBV20-1 combines with J gene TRBJ2-2, with 7 nucleotides matching TRBD2. After removal of 0 bases from V and 4 bases from J, the junction contained 8 bases not matched to a gene. CDR1 and CDR2 (germline): DFQATT, SNEGSKA (reference sequence). There are 16 residues in the CDR3. As DNA, the CDR3 is TGCAGTGCTAGAGATCGAGGTAGCGGGCCCACCGGGGAGCTGTTTTTT. Translated, it gives CSARDRGSGPTGELFF.

This clonotype was counted between two and nine times. This CDR3 reads CASSGSPYNEQFF. CDR3 bases: TGTGCCAGCAGCGGATCCCCCTACAATGAGCAGTTCTTC. The J gene is TRBJ2-1, the V gene TRBV9, with D unclear. Trimming left V 3 bases short and J 2 bases short, with 6 bases between. CDR1 is SGDLS and CDR2 is YYNGEE in the germline V gene. The CDR3 consists of 13 residues.

The V and J genes are TRBV6-1 and TRBJ2-7; 9 bases agree with TRBD1. With 5 bases clipped from V and 3 bases from J, the junction kept 8 bases outside the gene matches. The CDR3 has 15 residues. CDR1 is MNHNS, CDR2 SASEGT, per germline. The CDR3 loop is CASSKGTGTIYEQYF. The CDR3 nucleotides read TGTGCCAGCAGTAAGGGGACAGGGACAATCTACGAGCAGTACTTC.

This chain joins TRBV12-3 or TRBV12-4 and TRBJ2-6, with a possible D match to TRBD1 (5 bases). The V and J ends lost 3 bases and 7 bases respectively, with 37 bases between them. This CDR3 spans 23 amino acids. CDR3 sequence: CASSFWLGGAPSSGAKVANVLTF. The CDR3, as DNA: TGTGCCAGCAGTTTTTGGCTAGGTGGGGCTCCTTCCTCTGGGGCCAAGGTCGCCAACGTCCTGACTTTC.